These 21 T cell receptor beta chains came from one sample sequenced in a study of blood T cell repertoires in COVID-19. Sequencing used immunoSEQ multiplex PCR; TCRdb keeps in-frame clones, though not all of them. The profile shows 200,000 to 250,000 clones, about nine tenths of them singletons. The specimen was PBMCs or T cells enriched from blood (not recorded which). Receptor source: a woman between 40 and 50 years old with acute COVID-19.

This rearrangement joins TRBV3-1 (or the pseudogene TRBV3-2) to TRBJ2-5, with TRBD2 matching 14 bases. Germline V gives CDR1 LGHDT, CDR2 YNNKEL (reference sequence). This CDR3 comprises 19 residues. V lost 0 bases and J lost 3; bases outside the gene matches: 9. CDR3 region: CASSQETSGGVFFEETQYF. In nucleotides, the CDR3 is TGTGCCAGCAGCCAAGAGACTAGCGGGGGGGTTTTCTTCGAAGAGACCCAGTACTTC.

This clone was seen more than once but under ten times. The rearrangement joins TRBV19 to TRBJ2-2; D possibly corresponds to TRBD1 (6 bases). The V end lost 1 base, the J end lost 5 bases, and 14 bases lay between the germline ends. Germline CDR1 reads LNHDA; CDR2 reads SQIVND (reference sequence). The CDR3 extends over 16 amino acids. The CDR3 region is CASSIGKGEWTGELFF. The CDR3 DNA reads TGTGCCAGTAGTATAGGGAAGGGGGAATGGACCGGGGAGCTGTTTTTT.

This chain links TRBV19 with TRBJ1-3; D call uncertain. V lost 8 bases and J lost 1, with 6 bases in between. Germline V gene data show CDR1 as LNHDA and CDR2 as SQIVND (reference sequence). The CDR3 is 12 amino acids. The CDR3 sequence is CASRSSGNTIYF. In DNA, the CDR3 is TGTGCCAGTCGGAGTTCTGGAAACACCATATATTTT.

The chain couples TRBV2 to TRBJ2-2; the match to TRBD2 covers 10 bases. This CDR3 contains 17 residues. Germline CDR1 and CDR2: SNHLY and FYNNEI. Trimming took 3 bases from V and 3 from J; bases not matched to a gene: 7. The CDR3 sequence is CASSDPSGGADTGELFF. CDR3 coding DNA: TGTGCCAGCAGTGACCCCAGCGGGGGGGCCGACACCGGGGAGCTGTTTTTT.

The chain employs TRBV29-1 and TRBJ1-1; D gene ambiguous. The germline V and J ends were trimmed by 4 bases and 5 bases, with 14 bases remaining between them. Germline V CDR1 and CDR2: SQVTM, ANQGSEA. This CDR3 has 13 residues. The CDR3 nucleotides read TGCAGCGTTGTTGTGGAGGGTAGTACTGAAGCTTTCTTT. Its translation is CSVVVEGSTEAFF.

V gene TRBV11-2 combines with J gene TRBJ1-2, with a weak D call TRBD1 (6 bases). V gave up 3 bases and J gave up 4 bases, with 15 bases separating them. Germline values: CDR1 SGHAT, CDR2 FQNNGV. The CDR3 is made up of 15 amino acids. The CDR3 loop reads CASSLGHSLAYGYTF. The CDR3, as DNA: TGTGCCAGCAGCTTGGGACATTCGTTGGCCTATGGCTACACCTTC.

A single count supports this clone. This sequence joins TRBV24-1 and TRBJ1-1; D gene unclear. The germline V gene encodes CDR1 KGHDR and CDR2 SFDVKD. The CDR3 extends over 13 amino acids. Trimming pared 7 bases from V and 1 base from J, leaving 9 bases between. CDR3 protein: CATRHTENTEAFF. The CDR3 nucleotides read TGTGCCACCAGGCACACCGAGAACACTGAAGCTTTCTTT.

This clone appeared once. The genes are TRBV7-2 and TRBJ1-3; D unclear. Trimming removed 4 bases from V and 10 bases from J, with 17 bases in between. The CDR3 sequence is 14 residues long. Per the germline V gene, CDR1 is SGHTA and CDR2 is FQGNSA. The DNA for the CDR3 is TGTGCCAGCAGCTCCCCGGCCCGGAGCCGGACCATATATTTT. Translated: CASSSPARSRTIYF. Full variable domain (remainder filled in from reference TRBV7-2 and TRBJ1-3): GAGVSQSPSNKVTEKGKDVELRCDPISGHTALYWYRQSLGQGLEFLIYFQGNSAPDKSGLPSDRFSAERTGGSVSTLTIQRTQQEDSAVYLCASSSPARSRTIYFGEGSWLTVV.

This clone came up once. The chain carries TRBV30 and TRBJ1-1, with a weak D call TRBD1 (5 bases). CDR3 length equals 13 residues. Germline V gene lookup returns CDR1 GTSNPN and CDR2 SVGIG (reference sequence). Trimming shortened V by 0 bases and J by 2 bases, and 7 bases separated the two germline ends. This CDR3 is CAWSVGGNTEAFF. Here the CDR3 DNA reads TGTGCCTGGAGTGTGGGGGGAAACACTGAAGCTTTCTTT.

CDR3 sequence reads: CASSIQQFGELFF. The CDR3 DNA follows: TGTGCCAGTAGTATCCAACAATTCGGGGAGCTGTTTTTT. The chain links TRBV19 to TRBJ2-2; no firm D call. CDR3 length: 13 amino acids. Germline V gene data show CDR1 as LNHDA and CDR2 as SQIVND (reference sequence). Trimming cost V 3 bases and J 7 bases, with 9 bases left between them.

The J gene is TRBJ1-2, the V gene TRBV27; D gene ambiguous. Germline V lookup: CDR1 MNHEY, CDR2 SMNVEV (reference sequence). Trimming cost V 4 bases and J 4 bases, with 19 bases left between them. The CDR3 loop spans 16 amino acids. The CDR3 reads CASSSTLRAAGYGYTF. The CDR3 DNA follows: TGTGCCAGCAGTTCCACTTTGCGAGCTGCCGGCTATGGCTACACCTTC.

Only one count was recorded for this clone. This sequence joins TRBV10-3 and TRBJ2-5, with 7 bases that match TRBD2. CDR3 length equals 16 residues. The V segment lost 4 bases and the J segment 4 bases; nucleotides outside the gene matches: 12. Germline-derived CDR1 and CDR2 are ENHRY and SYGVKD. The chain's CDR3 is CAISGSPLAGVETQYF. The CDR3 DNA reads as TGTGCCATCAGTGGGTCGCCTCTGGCGGGGGTAGAGACCCAGTACTTC.

V gene TRBV6-1 combines with J gene TRBJ1-5; no firm D call. The V gene lost 0 bases and the J gene lost 6 bases, with 6 bases spanning the gap. Germline CDR1 reads MNHNS; CDR2 reads SASEGT. This CDR3 comprises 13 residues. CDR3 in amino acids: CASSEATGQPQHF. DNA for the CDR3: TGTGCCAGCAGTGAAGCGACGGGTCAGCCCCAGCATTTT.

J is TRBJ1-3 and V is TRBV6-1; D call uncertain. CDR1 is MNHNS and CDR2 is SASEGT in the germline V gene. The V gene lost 3 bases and the J gene lost 2 bases, with 5 bases spanning the gap. This CDR3 is built from 13 residues. CDR3 residues: CASSDSAGNTIYF. As DNA, the CDR3 is TGTGCCAGCAGTGACAGCGCTGGAAACACCATATATTTT.

This chain joins TRBV27 and TRBJ1-2, with D possibly being TRBD1 (6 bases). From germline, CDR1 is MNHEY and CDR2 SMNVEV (reference sequence). The CDR3 runs 13 residues. The V and J ends lost 5 bases and 4 bases respectively, with 11 bases between them. The CDR3 sequence is CASSQAGAYGYTF. The CDR3 region has the DNA TGTGCCAGCAGTCAAGCGGGGGCCTATGGCTACACCTTC.

The J gene is TRBJ1-1, the V gene TRBV6-6; 11 positions match TRBD1. The CDR3 has 16 residues. V trimming: 3 bases; J trimming: 3 bases; junction bases outside the gene matches: 6. Germline V CDR1 and CDR2: MNHNY, SVGAGI (reference sequence). The CDR3 reads CASSYLDRGRDTEAFF. The CDR3 nucleotides read TGTGCCAGCAGTTATTTGGACAGGGGGCGAGACACTGAAGCTTTCTTT.

This chain joins TRBV25-1 and TRBJ1-1; 10 bases line up with TRBD1. There are 15 residues in the CDR3. With 8 bases clipped from V and 2 bases from J, the junction kept 8 bases outside the gene matches. From germline, CDR1 is MGHDK and CDR2 SYGVNS. The CDR3 nucleotides are TGTGCCAGCGGAAAGACAGGGGGCTTCAACACTGAAGCTTTCTTT. Translating it yields CASGKTGGFNTEAFF.

The chain carries TRBV6-1 and TRBJ1-2; D not certain. The CDR3 is made up of 12 amino acids. Germline values: CDR1 MNHNS, CDR2 SASEGT. The germline V and J ends were trimmed by 5 bases and 4 bases, with 8 bases remaining between them. For the CDR3, the DNA is TGTGCCAGCAGTCCCCGGGGCTATGGCTACACCTTC. Its translation is CASSPRGYGYTF.

The chain recombines TRBV11-2 with TRBJ2-2; TRBD1 might be the D (5 bases). The germline V and J ends were trimmed by 1 base and 3 bases, with 15 bases remaining between them. The CDR3 runs to 17 residues. In germline, CDR1 is SGHAT, CDR2 FQNNGV. The CDR3 here is CASSLGLGQGHTGELFF. The CDR3 nucleotides are TGTGCCAGCAGCTTAGGGTTGGGGCAGGGTCACACCGGGGAGCTGTTTTTT. Using reference TRBV11-2 and TRBJ2-2 for the parts outside the CDR3, the full variable domain is EAGVAQSPRYKIIEKRQSVAFWCNPISGHATLYWYQQILGQGPKLLIQFQNNGVVDDSQLPKDRFSAERLKGVDSTLKIQPAKLEDSAVYLCASSLGLGQGHTGELFFGEGSRLTVL.

In regard to this clone: The sample contains more than one DNA sequence encoding this CDR3. The chain is built from TRBV24-1 and TRBJ1-2, with TRBD1 matching over 7 bases. The germline V gene encodes CDR1 KGHDR and CDR2 SFDVKD. With V trimmed by 4 bases and J by 5 bases, 6 bases remained unmatched. The CDR3 is made up of 14 amino acids. As DNA, the CDR3 is TGTGCCACCAGTGACTGGGACAGAACTTATGGCTACACCTTC. This encodes CATSDWDRTYGYTF.

This clone was seen once. The gene calls are TRBV5-6 and TRBJ1-5; D might be TRBD1 (5 bases). V was pared by 3 bases and J by 3 bases, with 7 bases between. The length of the CDR3 is 13 residues. From germline, CDR1 is SGHDT and CDR2 YYEEEE. This CDR3 reads CASSSRVNQPQHF. As DNA, the CDR3 is TGTGCCAGCAGCTCCAGGGTCAATCAGCCCCAGCATTTT.